The entry below gives a single TCR beta chain sequence along with its context. Its target is unknown. The data belong to a study of cytomegalovirus exposure and HLA in healthy donors. Study details: Most donors, approximately 82% of around 400 genotyped, fell in the Caucasian-associated ancestry cluster. Findings and caveats of the study: Segments of the TCR beta V type were, in most cases, productive about 87% or about 30% of the time in an earlier analysis. There were several of the most significant clusters that appeared linked to common viral pathogens in a later analysis.

CDR3 length equals 17 residues. Per germline, CDR1 LGHNA and CDR2 YNFKEQ. Trimming removed 4 bases at V and 3 bases at J, with 18 bases between. PCR primers comprised 60 Vbeta and 13 Jbeta primers. Repertoires were generated with immunoSEQ multiplex PCR, while TCRdb's copy carries only in-frame clones and drops some. The data contain 65,000 to 90,000 clones, 78% of them singletons. The J gene is TRBJ2-2, the V gene TRBV4-2; TRBD2 is a possible D gene (5 bases). The source is a woman aged 40 to 49 in good health and CMV-seropositive. What was sequenced was PBMCs. The CDR3 nucleotides are TGTGCCAGCAGCCTCCCTGCCAGAGGGCTGGACACCGGGGAGCTGTTTTTT. Its translation: CASSLPARGLDTGELFF.